The following is a T cell receptor beta chain sequence with its context. Germline values: CDR1 WSHSY, CDR2 SAAADI. Trimming took off 2 bases at V and 5 bases at J, with 10 bases between the two ends. The length of the CDR3 is 14 residues. As it was prepared, the TCRbeta library received unique molecular identifiers. In TCRdb, the PCR reads were re-called with MiXCR into one record per CDR3 protein. The sample contains 540,000 or so distinct CDR3 sequences, more than 20% of which appear only once. The data stem from a study of T-cell reconstitution after alpha-beta-depleted transplantation in children.

The chain links TRBV10-2 to TRBJ1-5, with TRBD1 as a possible D gene (6 bases). This specimen was PBMCs, mostly from graft donor cells, taken 360 days after TCRalphabeta/CD19-depleted stem cell transplant. The TCR was taken from a boy under two years old who had a stem cell transplant for acute myeloid leukemia, so the T cells may come from the graft donor. The chain's CDR3 is CASSETGIYQPQHF. The CDR3 bases are TGCGCCAGCAGTGAGACAGGGATTTATCAGCCCCAGCATTTT.